The clone carrying this T cell receptor beta chain was found a few times. One entry per CDR3 protein results from TCRdb running MiXCR on the 5' RACE reads. The sample lists 140,000 to 150,000 distinct CDR3 sequences, approximately 26% occurring once. There are 13 residues in the CDR3. Trimming took off 0 bases at V and 7 bases at J, with 13 bases between the two ends. Germline lookup yields CDR1 DFQATT and CDR2 SNEGSKA (reference sequence). This entry belongs to a study of T-cell memory formation after mild COVID-19. The J gene is TRBJ2-7, the V gene TRBV20-1, with D tentatively TRBD2 (5 bases). The source material was PBMCs or a T cell subset sorted from them (not recorded which). The receptor's source is an adult woman who had mild COVID-19 (a few samples of this study predate the infection). Cell type and time point are not known. The DNA for the CDR3 is TGCAGTGCTAGAGATTCACTTACGGGAGAGCAGTACTTC. This gives the protein CSARDSLTGEQYF.